Following are 21 T cell receptor beta chains from one sample sequenced in a study of identical twins. TCRdb processed the 5' RACE reads anew with MiXCR; each CDR3 protein has one entry. The table shows fewer than 800,000 distinct CDR3 sequences, with just over 7% occurring only once. This same sample was also part of a study on yellow fever vaccine responses in identical twins.

Material: PBMCs. These receptors originate from a woman between 18 and 29 years old in good health.

This clonotype was seen only a few times. This chain uses TRBV12-3 or TRBV12-4 with TRBJ2-1, with D uncertain. CDR3 size: 14 residues. Trimming removed 6 bases at V and 1 base at J, with 10 bases between. The DNA for the CDR3 is TGTGCCAGCAGGCCCCCCCGTTCCTACAATGAGCAGTTCTTC. It codes for CASRPPRSYNEQFF.

This clonotype was seen repeatedly, ten times or more. CDR3 region: CASSLPPSNTEAFF. The CDR3 DNA reads TGTGCCAGCAGTTTACCTCCGTCGAACACTGAAGCTTTCTTT. The V gene is TRBV12-3 or TRBV12-4, the J gene TRBJ1-1; D gene ambiguous. The V and J ends lost 2 bases and 1 base respectively, with 8 bases between them. The CDR3 runs 14 residues.

This clonotype was counted many times. The CDR3 protein is CASSLEGTVYEQYF. The CDR3 DNA is TGTGCCAGCAGCTTGGAAGGGACAGTCTACGAGCAGTACTTC. The chain is built from TRBV5-6 and TRBJ2-7, with 7 bases matching TRBD1. CDR3 size: 14 residues. The trim removed 0 bases at V and 3 bases at J, leaving 3 bases unmatched. Germline lookup yields CDR1 SGHDT and CDR2 YYEEEE. The full variable domain, in which reference TRBV5-6 and TRBJ2-7 provide the parts outside the CDR3, is DAGVTQSPTHLIKTRGQQVTLRCSPKSGHDTVSWYQQALGQGPQFIFQYYEEEERQRGNFPDRFSGHQFPNYSSELNVNALLLGDSALYLCASSLEGTVYEQYFGPGTRLTVT.

This clonotype occurred a few times. This chain joins TRBV5-1 and TRBJ2-7, with a tentative D call TRBD2 (5 bases). This CDR3 is 13 amino acids long. CDR1 is SGHRS, CDR2 YFSETQ, per germline. The V end lost 4 bases, the J end lost 4 bases, and 12 bases lay between the germline ends. CDR3 residues: CASSISGKYEQYF. The CDR3 DNA reads TGCGCCAGCAGCATTTCGGGGAAATACGAGCAGTACTTC.

On this clonotype itself: An end of the junction does not agree with germline; a read error may underlie this. The chain recombines TRBV5-1 with TRBJ2-3; D is unresolved. The germline gives CDR1 SGHRS, CDR2 YFSETQ. The CDR3 length is 15 residues. The CDR3 DNA reads TGCGCCAGCAGCTTGGTTACTATCCGCACAGATACGCAGTTTTTT. It is translated as CASSLVTIRTDTQFF.

J is TRBJ1-5 and V is TRBV5-5; TRBD1 matches at 8 bases. After removal of 0 bases from V and 4 bases from J, the junction contained 6 bases not matched to a gene. Germline CDR1 reads SGHKS; CDR2 reads YYEKEE (reference sequence). CDR3 length equals 16 residues. This CDR3 reads CASSLGWDRSNQPQHF. In nucleotides, the CDR3 is TGTGCCAGCAGCTTGGGGTGGGACAGGAGTAATCAGCCCCAGCATTTT.

This clonotype occurred many times. V gene TRBV27 combines with J gene TRBJ1-1; 7 positions agree with TRBD1. Unmatched junction bases numbered 8, after V lost 6 bases and J lost 1 base. The length of the CDR3 is 15 residues. Per the germline V gene, CDR1 is MNHEY and CDR2 is SMNVEV (reference sequence). CDR3 loop: CASSLSNRGNTEAFF. The CDR3, as DNA: TGTGCCAGCAGCCTCTCCAACAGGGGGAACACTGAAGCTTTCTTT.

This clonotype showed up just a few times. The chain links TRBV7-9 to TRBJ2-1, with D unresolved. Germline V lookup: CDR1 SEHNR, CDR2 FQNEAQ (reference sequence). This CDR3 contains 12 residues. Between the trimmed V and J ends, which lost 0 bases and 15 bases, there was a span of 12 bases. CDR3 sequence (DNA): TGTGCCAGCAGCTTAGCGCAAAGTGGAGTGTTCTTC. Its protein is CASSLAQSGVFF.

This clonotype has just a few counts. This chain uses TRBV7-2 with TRBJ1-2; possibly TRBD1 for D (6 bases). CDR1 and CDR2 (germline): SGHTA, FQGNSA. The germline V and J ends were trimmed by 4 bases and 6 bases, with 15 bases remaining between them. The CDR3 spans 14 residues. In nucleotides, the CDR3 is TGTGCCAGCAGCTACTACTCGGACAGAGATGGCTACACCTTC. Its protein product is CASSYYSDRDGYTF.

This clonotype was recorded a few times. V and J are TRBV10-3 and TRBJ1-6; D unclear. Germline CDR1 is ENHRY and CDR2 is SYGVKD. V lost 3 bases to trimming and J lost 7 bases, with 4 bases between them. The CDR3 is 12 residues long. In DNA, the CDR3 is TGTGCCATCAGTGAAGGGAATTCACCCCTCCACTTT. Amino acid sequence: CAISEGNSPLHF.

The rearrangement uses TRBV5-4 and TRBJ2-6, with TRBD2 matching over 7 bases. Germline V gene sequence: CDR1 SGHNT, CDR2 YYREEE (reference sequence). The CDR3 is made up of 17 amino acids. J was trimmed by 1 base and V by 6 bases; bases with no gene match: 10. Here the CDR3 reads CASTPGRGTSGANVLTF. The CDR3 region has the DNA TGTGCCAGCACCCCAGGGAGGGGAACTTCTGGGGCCAACGTCCTGACTTTC. The full variable domain, completed using reference TRBV5-4 and TRBJ2-6, is ETGVTQSPTHLIKTRGQQVTLRCSSQSGHNTVSWYQQALGQGPQFIFQYYREEENGRGNFPPRFSGLQFPNYSSELNVNALELDDSALYLCASTPGRGTSGANVLTFGAGSRLTVL.

This clonotype came up a few times. The chain carries TRBV6-1 and TRBJ1-1, with 8 bases matching TRBD1. Germline lookup yields CDR1 MNHNS and CDR2 SASEGT. J was trimmed by 4 bases and V by 6 bases; bases with no gene match: 10. This CDR3 is 15 amino acids long. The CDR3 DNA sequence: TGTGCCAGCAGGGACACAGGGGGAGGAAGCACTGAAGCTTTCTTT. Amino acids: CASRDTGGGSTEAFF.

V gene TRBV11-2 combines with J gene TRBJ1-2; D gene unclear. The CDR3 has 13 amino acids. The germline V and J ends were trimmed by 4 bases and 4 bases, with 10 bases remaining between them. Germline assignment: CDR1 SGHAT and CDR2 FQNNGV. CDR3 nucleotide sequence: TGTGCCAGCAGCTCAAGCGCAGTCTATGGCTACACCTTC. This translates into CASSSSAVYGYTF.

J is TRBJ2-1 and V is TRBV24-1; D possibly matches TRBD1 or TRBD2 (5 bases each). Trimming shortened V by 4 bases and J by 4 bases, and 7 bases separated the two germline ends. Germline V lookup: CDR1 KGHDR, CDR2 SFDVKD. This CDR3 comprises 13 residues. This CDR3 reads CATSEGTYNEQFF. DNA of the CDR3: TGTGCCACCAGTGAGGGGACGTACAATGAGCAGTTCTTC.

V usage is TRBV3-1 and J usage is TRBJ2-1; tentatively, D is TRBD1 (5 bases). V lost 1 base and J 5 bases, leaving 9 bases between the germline ends. Germline V lookup: CDR1 LGHDT, CDR2 YNNKEL (reference sequence). CDR3 length equals 14 residues. The CDR3 here is CASSQVSGNNEQFF. The DNA for the CDR3 is TGTGCCAGCAGCCAAGTCTCAGGGAACAATGAGCAGTTCTTC.

V is TRBV5-1 and J is TRBJ1-2, with D hard to call. CDR3 length: 14 residues. The V end lost 5 bases, the J end lost 4 bases, and 15 bases lay between the germline ends. Germline V gene lookup returns CDR1 SGHRS and CDR2 YFSETQ. The CDR3 sequence: CASSPGSQVYGYTF. The DNA for the CDR3 is TGCGCCAGCAGTCCGGGAAGCCAGGTCTATGGCTACACCTTC.

In this sample, this clonotype turned up a few times. The genes are TRBV20-1 and TRBJ2-3; 7 positions agree with TRBD2. The CDR3 length is 15 residues. Looked up from germline, CDR1 is DFQATT and CDR2 is SNEGSKA (reference sequence). J lost 6 bases, V lost 0 bases, and 9 bases had no gene match. The CDR3 region is CSARDPRLATDTQYF. The CDR3 DNA reads TGCAGTGCTAGAGATCCCCGACTAGCAACGGATACGCAGTATTTT.

This clonotype has ten or more counts. The rearrangement links TRBV12-3 or TRBV12-4 to TRBJ2-4, with D uncertain. V was cut by 2 bases and J by 0 bases, with 8 bases left in between. The CDR3 totals 15 residues. CDR3 in amino acids: CASSLTLLAKNIQYF. The CDR3 coding sequence is TGTGCCAGCAGTTTAACACTACTAGCCAAAAACATTCAGTACTTC.

The chain couples TRBV9 to TRBJ2-1; D possibly corresponds to TRBD2 (6 bases). The germline gives CDR1 SGDLS, CDR2 YYNGEE. Trimming removed 4 bases from V and 0 bases from J, with 11 bases in between. This CDR3 contains 15 residues. CDR3 sequence: CASSFGLNSYNEQFF. CDR3 DNA sequence: TGTGCCAGCAGCTTTGGACTAAACTCCTACAATGAGCAGTTCTTC.

At least ten counts were recorded for this clonotype. The chain links TRBV20-1 to TRBJ1-4; D may be TRBD1 (5 bases). CDR1 is DFQATT and CDR2 is SNEGSKA in the germline V gene (reference sequence). V lost 4 bases, J lost 4 bases, and 10 bases lay in between. This CDR3 has 13 residues. The CDR3 loop reads CSATGTNNEKLFF. CDR3 sequence (DNA): TGCAGTGCTACCGGGACCAATAATGAAAAACTGTTTTTT.

This clonotype was detected ten times or more. This rearrangement joins TRBV12-3 or TRBV12-4 to TRBJ2-1, with TRBD1 matching over 7 bases. Trimming removed 8 bases from V and 5 bases from J; junction bases left unmatched: 6. CDR3 length equals 13 residues. The DNA for the CDR3 is TGTGCCAGCGACCCCGGGACAGACAATGAGCAGTTCTTC. Protein product: CASDPGTDNEQFF.